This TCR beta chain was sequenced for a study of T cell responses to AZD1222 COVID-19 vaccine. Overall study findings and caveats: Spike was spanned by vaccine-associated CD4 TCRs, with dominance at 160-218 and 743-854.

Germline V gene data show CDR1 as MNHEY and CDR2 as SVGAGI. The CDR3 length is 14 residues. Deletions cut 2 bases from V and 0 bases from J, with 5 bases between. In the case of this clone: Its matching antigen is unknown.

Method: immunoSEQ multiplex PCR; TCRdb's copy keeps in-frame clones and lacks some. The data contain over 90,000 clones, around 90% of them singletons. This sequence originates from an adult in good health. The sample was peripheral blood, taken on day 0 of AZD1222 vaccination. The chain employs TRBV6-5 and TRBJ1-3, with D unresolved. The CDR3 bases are TGTGCCAGCAGTTACAGCCGCTCTGGAAACACCATATATTTT. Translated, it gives CASSYSRSGNTIYF.